This T cell receptor beta chain was found in a study of regulatory T cells in long-lasting Graves disease. Stated time point: persistent/refractory GD, antithyroid drugs over 5 years with positive TRAb. The TCR library was prepared using RNA isolated from PBMCs. Tubes containing EDTA received roughly 8.8 milliliters of drawn peripheral blood. Building of the TCR beta libraries involved iRepertoire HTBI primers and Arm-PCR of CDR3 regions. TCRdb used MiXCR to reprocess the multiplex PCR reads, holding one entry per CDR3 protein. Among about 430,000 distinct CDR3 sequences listed, about 21% were seen once. Study results and limitations: Persistent disease exhibited a predilection for TRBV28, TRBJ1-2 and TRBJ2-5.

Regarding this clonotype: Its antigen remains unidentified.

The germline CDR1 and CDR2 sequences are SEHNR and FQNEAQ (reference sequence). Trimming at V came to 5 bases and at J to 2 bases, leaving 5 bases not matched to a gene. CDR3 length: 14 amino acids. The TCR originated in a female donor with Graves disease. The sequences come from peripheral blood mononuclear cells (PBMCs), collected when the disease was refractory, from a patient treated with antithyroid drugs. The rearrangement uses TRBV7-9 and TRBJ2-5; TRBD2 aligns across 7 bases. The CDR3 nucleotides read TGTGCCAGCAGCAAGCGGGAAGCTCAAGAGACCCAGTACTTC. This codes for CASSKREAQETQYF.